The 13 T cell receptor beta chains presented below share a single source sample, sequenced in a study of blood T cell repertoires in COVID-19. Only in-frame clones appear in the TCRdb table, and some are missing; sequencing was by immunoSEQ multiplex PCR. The sample has some 150,000 clones; 80% to 90% are singletons. The sample was peripheral blood. The receptors were sampled from a woman in her forties or fifties in a cohort sampled during active or convalescent COVID-19.

Only a few counts were recorded for this clone. The chain carries TRBV5-5 and TRBJ1-1; D gene ambiguous. Germline V CDR1 and CDR2: SGHKS, YYEKEE (reference sequence). V shed 0 bases and J shed 7 bases, with 13 bases lying between them. This CDR3 spans 14 amino acids. The CDR3 region has the DNA TGTGCCAGCAGCTTGGTTGGGGAGAACCTTGAAGCTTTCTTT. Protein sequence: CASSLVGENLEAFF. Full variable domain (rest looked up from reference TRBV5-5 and TRBJ1-1): DAGVTQSPTHLIKTRGQQVTLRCSPISGHKSVSWYQQVLGQGPQFIFQYYEKEERGRGNFPDRFSARQFPNYSSELNVNALLLGDSALYLCASSLVGENLEAFFGQGTRLTVV.

The V and J genes are TRBV6-5 and TRBJ2-2; a possible D gene is TRBD1 (6 bases). The germline gives CDR1 MNHEY, CDR2 SVGAGI. Deletions cut 0 bases from V and 3 bases from J, with 11 bases between. The CDR3 has 16 amino acids. CDR3 amino acids: CASSYSAGEDTGELFF. The DNA for the CDR3 is TGTGCCAGCAGTTACTCGGCAGGGGAAGACACCGGGGAGCTGTTTTTT.

The chain joins TRBV2 to TRBJ1-1; weak D call: TRBD1 (5 bases). This CDR3 spans 13 amino acids. Between the trimmed V and J ends, which lost 8 bases and 8 bases, there was a span of 18 bases. Germline CDR1 reads SNHLY; CDR2 reads FYNNEI. The CDR3 coding sequence is TGTGCCAGCCCTGCAGATCGGGGGAGCGAAGCTTTCTTT. Translating gives CASPADRGSEAFF. The full variable domain, its missing parts supplied by reference TRBV2 and TRBJ1-1, is EPEVTQTPSHQVTQMGQEVILRCVPISNHLYFYWYRQILGQKVEFLVSFYNNEISEKSEIFDDQFSVERPDGSNFTLKIRSTKLEDSAMYFCASPADRGSEAFFGQGTRLTVV.

The chain is built from TRBV25-1 and TRBJ1-1, with D hard to call. Germline V gene data show CDR1 as MGHDK and CDR2 as SYGVNS. Trimming removed 5 bases from V and 2 bases from J, with 6 bases in between. CDR3 length: 12 residues. The CDR3 DNA is TGTGCCAGCAGTCTTCGTAACACTGAAGCTTTCTTT. It yields the protein CASSLRNTEAFF.

This clone was seen a handful of times. The gene calls are TRBV13 and TRBJ1-1; D is undetermined. The CDR3 sequence is 16 residues long. The germline CDR1 and CDR2 sequences are PRHDT and FYEKMQ (reference sequence). Trimming cost V 0 bases and J 2 bases, with 13 bases left between them. DNA for the CDR3: TGTGCCAGCAGCTTAGGGATGCGAGGGCCCAACACTGAAGCTTTCTTT. This sequence encodes CASSLGMRGPNTEAFF.

In its sample, this clone was seen once. The chain is built from TRBV7-2 and TRBJ2-7; 13 bases fit TRBD2. Germline loops: CDR1 SGHTA, CDR2 FQGNSA. J gave up 5 bases and V 6 bases, and 10 bases lay outside the gene matches. This CDR3 spans 16 amino acids. CDR3 in DNA: TGTGCCAGCAGTCCAGTACTAGCGGGGGGGCCCCACGAGCAGTACTTC. It translates to CASSPVLAGGPHEQYF.

The genes are TRBV18 and TRBJ2-5; 8 bases align to TRBD1. V shed 7 bases, J shed 3 bases, and the junction held 7 bases outside the gene matches. CDR1 is KGHSH, CDR2 LQKENI, per germline. The CDR3 extends over 14 amino acids. This CDR3 reads CASFSDRVKETQYF. The CDR3 nucleotides are TGTGCCAGCTTCTCGGACAGGGTAAAAGAGACCCAGTACTTC.

In nucleotides, the CDR3 is TGCAGTGCCTCAGGGGGCGACGAGCAGTACTTC. Residues: CSASGGDEQYF. The V gene is TRBV20-1, the J gene TRBJ2-7, with TRBD1 matching 8 bases. Trimming took 6 bases from V and 5 from J; bases not matched to a gene: 3. Germline assignment: CDR1 DFQATT and CDR2 SNEGSKA (reference sequence). The CDR3 runs 11 residues.

CDR3 in amino acids: CASSPWIRASLPYEQYF. The CDR3 bases are TGCGCCAGCAGCCCCTGGATACGGGCTAGCTTACCCTACGAGCAGTACTTC. V and J are TRBV5-1 and TRBJ2-7; D is possibly TRBD2 (5 bases). V was trimmed by 4 bases and J by 2 bases, leaving 22 bases between them. The CDR3 contains 17 residues. From germline, CDR1 is SGHRS and CDR2 YFSETQ.

This clone came up a few times. The chain joins TRBV2 to TRBJ1-5; TRBD1 might be the D (5 bases). The V end was cut by 3 bases, the J end by 3 bases, with 9 bases between. The V gene's germline CDR1 is SNHLY and CDR2 FYNNEI. CDR3 length: 14 residues. The CDR3 coding sequence is TGTGCCAGCAGTGAGATAGGGGCCAATCAGCCCCAGCATTTT. It yields the protein CASSEIGANQPQHF.

This chain uses TRBV2 with TRBJ2-5, with a possible D match to TRBD2 (6 bases). With 6 bases removed from V and 4 bases from J, the gap between germline ends came to 9 bases. The CDR3 extends over 12 amino acids. Germline values: CDR1 SNHLY, CDR2 FYNNEI. CDR3 in amino acids: CASRGSGETQYF. The CDR3 DNA is TGTGCCAGCAGAGGTAGCGGAGAGACCCAGTACTTC.

V is TRBV13 and J is TRBJ2-1; unclear D gene. Between the trimmed V and J ends, which lost 0 bases and 2 bases, there was a span of 5 bases. Germline CDR1 and CDR2: PRHDT and FYEKMQ (reference sequence). This CDR3 region has 14 residues. The CDR3 nucleotides read TGTGCCAGCAGCTTAGGGCGGCCCTACAATGAGCAGTTCTTC. This translates into CASSLGRPYNEQFF. Drawing the rest from reference TRBV13 and TRBJ2-1, the complete variable domain is AAGVIQSPRHLIKEKRETATLKCYPIPRHDTVYWYQQGPGQDPQFLISFYEKMQSDKGSIPDRFSAQQFSDYHSELNMSSLELGDSALYFCASSLGRPYNEQFFGPGTRLTVL.

A single count supports this clone. The genes are TRBV6-5 and TRBJ2-1; the match to TRBD2 covers 12 bases. V was pared by 6 bases and J by 8 bases, with 5 bases of the junction left unmatched. Germline V gene sequence: CDR1 MNHEY, CDR2 SVGAGI. The CDR3 runs to 14 residues. The CDR3 region is CASRPGLAGDEQFF. Here the CDR3 DNA reads TGTGCCAGCAGGCCGGGACTAGCGGGCGATGAGCAGTTCTTC.